Listed here is a single T cell receptor beta chain. Donors comprised only Caucasian adults living in Nashville, Tennessee. A split of CD4+ cells into CD45RA+ naive and CD45RA-negative memory subsets was performed. Germline V gene lookup returns CDR1 SQVTM and CDR2 ANQGSEA. V was pared by 4 bases and J by 8 bases, with 15 bases between. This CDR3 spans 13 amino acids. The source of the sample is a study of shared clonotypes between healthy human individuals. Sorted-subset replicate PCRs used 150 to 200 ng DNA, approximately 33,000 T cell genomes. Authors' methods: Filtering differed for immunoSEQ, which gave only junction sequences without quality scores. TCRdb's table, derived via immunoSEQ multiplex PCR, lists solely in-frame clones and lacks some. V and J calls and clone size follow that table, whereas D and trimming were derived from the DNA. The data hold fewer than 200,000 clones, with 60% to 75% observed a single time.

The J gene is TRBJ2-1, the V gene TRBV29-1; tentatively, D is TRBD1 or TRBD2 (6 bases each). This clonotype was obtained from a man between 25 and 39 years old in good health. The material sequenced was memory CD4+ T cells sorted from blood. Indicated subset: CD45RA-negative fraction. The CDR3 spells CSVVGGRGYEQFF. CDR3 coding DNA: TGCAGCGTTGTGGGGGGTAGGGGGTATGAGCAGTTCTTC.